This T cell receptor (beta chain) was obtained from a study of T cell responses to AZD1222 COVID-19 vaccine. Pooled in the analysis were second doses at about 4 or about 12 weeks. Germline CDR1 is SGHRS and CDR2 is YFSETQ. The CDR3 runs 14 residues. The V segment lost 4 bases and the J segment 4 bases; nucleotides outside the gene matches: 3. Some clones are missing from TCRdb's copy, which holds only in-frame ones; the method was immunoSEQ multiplex PCR. Among about 150,000 clones listed, more than 85% were seen once. This specimen was peripheral blood, taken 28 days after the second AZD1222 dose. The receptor's source is an adult who received the AZD1222 COVID-19 vaccine. The chain recombines TRBV5-1 with TRBJ2-2, with 8 bases matching TRBD2. CDR3 sequence reads: CASSESGSTGELFF. The CDR3 DNA follows: TGCGCCAGCAGCGAGAGCGGGAGCACCGGGGAGCTGTTTTTT.